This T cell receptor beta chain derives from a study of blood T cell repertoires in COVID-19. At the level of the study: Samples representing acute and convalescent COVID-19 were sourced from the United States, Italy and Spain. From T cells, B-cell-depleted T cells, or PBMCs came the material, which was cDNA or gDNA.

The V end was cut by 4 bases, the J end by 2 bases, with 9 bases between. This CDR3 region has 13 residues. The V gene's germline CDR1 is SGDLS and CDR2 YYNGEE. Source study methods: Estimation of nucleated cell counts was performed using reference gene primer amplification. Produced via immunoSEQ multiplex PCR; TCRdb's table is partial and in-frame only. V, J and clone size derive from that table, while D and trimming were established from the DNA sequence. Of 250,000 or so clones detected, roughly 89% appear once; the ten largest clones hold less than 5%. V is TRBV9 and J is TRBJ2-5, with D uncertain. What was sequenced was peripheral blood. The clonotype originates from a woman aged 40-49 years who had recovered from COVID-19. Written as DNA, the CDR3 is TGTGCCAGCAGCCAACGGTGGCAAGAGACCCAGTACTTC. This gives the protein CASSQRWQETQYF.